These 19 T cell receptor beta chains originate from one sample sequenced in a study of Ad26.COV2.S vaccination and SARS-CoV-2 variants. Stated treatment: about 20 received Ad26.COV2.S at low or high dose, single or two shots; about 5 received placebo; per-sample allocation not given. Specimen acquisition occurred on day 63 following the initial vaccine or placebo injection. Data came from immunoSEQ multiplex PCR; TCRdb stores just in-frame clones and leaves some out. The sample lists hundreds of thousands of clones; about 90% were seen once. This material consisted of peripheral blood, taken in a trial of Ad26.COV2.S vaccine versus placebo. These receptors came from a person aged 18-60 years who received the Ad26.COV2.S COVID-19 vaccine or a placebo.

V gene TRBV30 combines with J gene TRBJ1-5; tentatively, D is TRBD1 (5 bases). V shed 2 bases and J shed 7 bases, with 18 bases lying between them. The CDR3 is 15 residues long. Germline V gene sequence: CDR1 GTSNPN, CDR2 SVGIG (reference sequence). Here the CDR3 reads CAWSSDDSFLQPQHF. CDR3 DNA: TGTGCCTGGAGTAGTGACGACAGTTTCTTGCAGCCCCAGCATTTT.

V is TRBV13 and J is TRBJ2-7; D perhaps matches TRBD2 (5 bases). The CDR3 runs 12 residues. Trimming took off 5 bases at V and 6 bases at J, with 11 bases between the two ends. Germline CDR1 and CDR2: PRHDT and FYEKMQ (reference sequence). CDR3 bases: TGTGCCAGCAGCCTCTCAGGACTCGAGCAGTACTTC. It is translated as CASSLSGLEQYF.

This clone was observed a handful of times. V gene TRBV6-5 combines with J gene TRBJ2-1; possible D gene TRBD1, 5 bases. Trimming stripped 7 bases from V and 8 bases from J, with 21 bases between. The CDR3 runs 15 residues. Per the germline V gene, CDR1 is MNHEY and CDR2 is SVGAGI. The CDR3 spells CASTLLRGNADEQFF. The DNA for the CDR3 is TGTGCCAGCACCCTATTAAGGGGTAATGCGGATGAGCAGTTCTTC.

The chain couples TRBV24-1 to TRBJ2-3; TRBD2 aligns across 10 bases. V trimming: 4 bases; J trimming: 4 bases; junction bases outside the gene matches: 4. The CDR3 is 15 residues long. Germline CDR1 reads KGHDR; CDR2 reads SFDVKD. Here the CDR3 DNA reads TGTGCCACCAGTGAAGCGGGAGGGTTCTCAGATACGCAGTATTTT. It is translated as CATSEAGGFSDTQYF.

The chain links TRBV5-1 to TRBJ2-3; D is uncertain. V lost 0 bases, J lost 1 base, and 9 bases lay in between. Germline-derived CDR1 and CDR2 are SGHRS and YFSETQ. The CDR3 extends over 15 amino acids. CDR3 region: CASSLANWGTDTQYF. The CDR3, as DNA: TGCGCCAGCAGCTTGGCTAACTGGGGCACAGATACGCAGTATTTT.

This chain connects TRBV9 to TRBJ1-2; 11 bases are a match to TRBD1. This CDR3 is built from 15 residues. Germline values: CDR1 SGDLS, CDR2 YYNGEE. Germline trimming cut 4 bases from V and 4 bases from J; bases unmatched to any gene: 6. In DNA, the CDR3 is TGTGCCAGCAGCCCAAGGACAGGGGGCGGCTATGGCTACACCTTC. This translates into CASSPRTGGGYGYTF.

The rearrangement uses TRBV29-1 and TRBJ1-4; D unresolved. The V end lost 3 bases, the J end lost 9 bases, and 8 bases lay between the germline ends. Germline values: CDR1 SQVTM, CDR2 ANQGSEA. This CDR3 comprises 11 residues. The CDR3 loop is CSVDLGQKLFF. The CDR3 DNA is TGCAGCGTTGACCTAGGGCAAAAACTGTTTTTT.

The genes are TRBV6-2 or TRBV6-3 and TRBJ2-3; D gene uncertain. The V gene lost 5 bases and the J gene lost 7 bases, with 7 bases spanning the gap. Germline CDR1 reads MNHEY; CDR2 reads SVGEGT. The CDR3 spans 11 residues. CDR3 nucleotides: TGTGCCAGCAGTCAATATAATACGCAGTATTTT. Protein: CASSQYNTQYF.

This chain connects TRBV27 to TRBJ1-1, with TRBD1 identical over 9 bases. The CDR3 is 14 residues long. Germline V gene data show CDR1 as MNHEY and CDR2 as SMNVEV (reference sequence). After removal of 5 bases from V and 11 bases from J, the junction contained 12 bases not matched to a gene. The CDR3 loop reads CASSRFTGGERAFF. The CDR3 DNA follows: TGTGCCAGCAGTCGATTCACAGGGGGCGAACGGGCTTTCTTT.

The chain is built from TRBV7-9 and TRBJ2-7; TRBD2 aligns across 12 bases. The ends lost 5 bases at V and 0 bases at J; junction bases unmatched: 5. The CDR3 is 16 amino acids. Per the germline V gene, CDR1 is SEHNR and CDR2 is FQNEAQ (reference sequence). CDR3 in amino acids: CASSRGLAGNSYEQYF. CDR3 sequence (DNA): TGTGCCAGCAGCCGGGGACTAGCGGGTAACTCCTACGAGCAGTACTTC.

The chain employs TRBV4-3 and TRBJ1-1, with D possibly being TRBD1 (5 bases). Deletions cut 0 bases from V and 4 bases from J, with 12 bases between. CDR3 length equals 15 residues. The germline V gene encodes CDR1 LGHNA and CDR2 YSLEER. The CDR3 loop reads CASSQDRGGSTEAFF. CDR3 nucleotide sequence: TGCGCCAGCAGCCAAGATAGGGGCGGGAGCACTGAAGCTTTCTTT.

Only a few counts were recorded for this clone. This chain links TRBV10-3 with TRBJ2-4; 12 bases line up with TRBD2. The trim removed 3 bases at V and 0 bases at J, leaving 3 bases unmatched. This CDR3 contains 17 residues. Germline-derived CDR1 and CDR2 are ENHRY and SYGVKD. The CDR3 reads CAISETSGGLAKNIQYF. The CDR3 region has the DNA TGTGCCATCAGTGAAACTAGCGGGGGGCTAGCCAAAAACATTCAGTACTTC.

The V gene is TRBV28, the J gene TRBJ1-6; D is uncertain. V gave up 2 bases and J gave up 5 bases, with 10 bases separating them. CDR1 is MDHEN and CDR2 is SYDVKM in the germline V gene. The CDR3 is made up of 15 amino acids. For the CDR3, the DNA is TGTGCCAGCAGTTTAGCACACAAGGATAATTCACCCCTCCACTTT. It codes for CASSLAHKDNSPLHF.

This sequence joins TRBV6-2 or TRBV6-3 and TRBJ2-2; D may be TRBD1 (5 bases). CDR3 length equals 16 residues. Deletions cut 2 bases from V and 6 bases from J, with 16 bases between. Per the germline V gene, CDR1 is MNHEY and CDR2 is SVGEGT. The CDR3 DNA sequence: TGTGCCAGCAGTTACCGCGGAAGACAGTCGCCCGGGGAGCTGTTTTTT. Encoded protein: CASSYRGRQSPGELFF.

The chain employs TRBV6-6 and TRBJ2-6; D call uncertain. The CDR3 spans 17 residues. CDR1 is MNHNY, CDR2 SVGAGI, per germline (reference sequence). The V and J ends lost 5 bases and 0 bases respectively, with 14 bases between them. The CDR3 spells CASSPGRGSSGANVLTF. In DNA form, the CDR3 reads TGTGCCAGCAGTCCTGGTCGCGGAAGCTCTGGGGCCAACGTCCTGACTTTC.

The rearrangement uses TRBV19 and TRBJ2-6; D is tentatively TRBD1 or TRBD2 (5 bases each). The CDR3 extends over 16 amino acids. Germline V gene data show CDR1 as LNHDA and CDR2 as SQIVND (reference sequence). V lost 6 bases and J lost 1, with 13 bases in between. CDR3 amino acids: CASSVEGPSGANVLTF. Here the CDR3 DNA reads TGTGCCAGTAGCGTCGAGGGGCCTTCTGGGGCCAACGTCCTGACTTTC. The full variable domain, with the rest looked up from reference TRBV19 and TRBJ2-6, is DGGITQSPKYLFRKEGQNVTLSCEQNLNHDAMYWYRQDPGQGLRLIYYSQIVNDFQKGDIAEGYSVSREKKESFPLTVTSAQKNPTAFYLCASSVEGPSGANVLTFGAGSRLTVL.

The chain is built from TRBV18 and TRBJ2-7, with 11 bases aligning to TRBD2. This CDR3 is 17 amino acids long. From germline, CDR1 is KGHSH and CDR2 LQKENI. V shed 3 bases, J shed 1 base, and the junction held 8 bases outside the gene matches. For the CDR3, the DNA is TGTGCCAGCTCACCGCCGTTAGCGGGAGGGTTTTCCTACGAGCAGTACTTC. Translated, it gives CASSPPLAGGFSYEQYF.

The V gene is TRBV7-8, the J gene TRBJ2-1; the D is unclear. This CDR3 comprises 12 residues. Trimming removed 5 bases at V and 12 bases at J, with 14 bases between. Looked up from germline, CDR1 is SGHVS and CDR2 is FQNEAQ. This CDR3 is CASSPTSPVQFF. CDR3 in DNA: TGTGCCAGCAGCCCTACCAGTCCCGTGCAGTTCTTC. The whole variable domain, filled in from reference TRBV7-8 and TRBJ2-1, reads GAGVSQSPRYKVAKRGQDVALRCDPISGHVSLFWYQQALGQGPEFLTYFQNEAQLDKSGLPSDRFFAERPEGSVSTLKIQRTQQEDSAVYLCASSPTSPVQFFGPGTRLTVL.

V is TRBV6-5 and J is TRBJ1-6, with TRBD1 matching 7 bases. Germline lookup yields CDR1 MNHEY and CDR2 SVGAGI. The CDR3 sequence is 16 residues long. Trimming took 2 bases from V and 2 from J; bases not matched to a gene: 3. CDR3 region: CASSYRGRPYNSPLHF. CDR3 DNA sequence: TGTGCCAGCAGTTACAGGGGGCGCCCCTATAATTCACCCCTCCACTTT.